Shown below are 18 T cell receptor beta chains from a single sample sequenced in a study of blood T cell repertoires in COVID-19 (dated by TCRdb to 2019 to 2021). The protocol used for the library was the immunoSEQ multiplex PCR assay. This immuneACCESS table, as held by TCRdb, lists in-frame sequences with V and J called but not all clones. Of the missing ones, under half trace to an unresolved V gene in checked studies; the others have no known cause. Across this sample there are 200,000 to 300,000 clones, with 65% to 90% seen only once. The ten largest clones capture approximately 2% of the sample. Sequencing input: peripheral blood. The receptors were sampled from a man aged 35-49 years who had recovered from COVID-19.

This clone was counted a few times. The CDR3 region is CASSQGAGRRNTEAFF. The CDR3 coding sequence is TGTGCCAGCAGCCAGGGGGCGGGTCGGAGGAACACTGAAGCTTTCTTT. This chain uses TRBV7-2 with TRBJ1-1; TRBD1 aligns across 8 bases. The CDR3 extends over 16 amino acids. Germline V CDR1 and CDR2: SGHTA, FQGNSA. The V segment lost 5 bases and the J segment 1 base; nucleotides outside the gene matches: 9.

V usage is TRBV19 and J usage is TRBJ2-7; 8 positions agree with TRBD1. Germline values: CDR1 LNHDA, CDR2 SQIVND (reference sequence). After removal of 4 bases from V and 0 bases from J, the junction contained 5 bases not matched to a gene. CDR3 length: 15 amino acids. CDR3 region: CASSTTGVSSYEQYF. CDR3 sequence (DNA): TGTGCCAGTAGTACGACAGGGGTCAGCTCCTACGAGCAGTACTTC. The complete variable domain, with remaining parts taken from reference TRBV19 and TRBJ2-7, reads DGGITQSPKYLFRKEGQNVTLSCEQNLNHDAMYWYRQDPGQGLRLIYYSQIVNDFQKGDIAEGYSVSREKKESFPLTVTSAQKNPTAFYLCASSTTGVSSYEQYFGPGTRLTVT.

The chain links TRBV27 to TRBJ1-2, with 8 bases identical to TRBD1. Per the germline V gene, CDR1 is MNHEY and CDR2 is SMNVEV (reference sequence). With V trimmed by 2 bases and J by 2 bases, 4 bases remained unmatched. The CDR3 has 15 amino acids. CDR3 nucleotides: TGTGCCAGCAGTTTAGCAGGGGGCCGGAACTATGGCTACACCTTC. This translates into CASSLAGGRNYGYTF.

The gene calls are TRBV18 and TRBJ2-7, with D perhaps matching TRBD1 (6 bases). The CDR3 sequence is 15 residues long. The V and J ends lost 3 bases and 6 bases respectively, with 18 bases between them. Germline V gene data show CDR1 as KGHSH and CDR2 as LQKENI. The CDR3 here is CASSPQTGWRVEQYF. In DNA form, the CDR3 reads TGTGCCAGCTCACCCCAGACAGGCTGGCGCGTCGAGCAGTACTTC.

This clone was found many times. The chain combines TRBV6-2 or TRBV6-3 with TRBJ2-3; 8 positions agree with TRBD2. The CDR3 length is 14 residues. V lost 6 bases, J lost 4 bases, and 6 bases stayed unmatched. Germline CDR1 MNHEY, CDR2 SVGEGT. CDR3 in DNA: TGTGCCAGCAGCCTCGGACTAGCTTCAGATACGCAGTATTTT. It translates to CASSLGLASDTQYF.

This rearrangement joins TRBV19 to TRBJ2-1; a possible D gene is TRBD2 (5 bases). This CDR3 has 13 amino acids. V was shortened by 3 bases and J by 2 bases, with 5 bases between the two germline ends. CDR1 and CDR2 (germline): LNHDA, SQIVND (reference sequence). For the CDR3, the DNA is TGTGCCAGTAGTATCGGGACCTACAATGAGCAGTTCTTC. As protein: CASSIGTYNEQFF.

The chain employs TRBV11-3 and TRBJ1-1; 7 positions agree with TRBD1. Germline lookup yields CDR1 SGHNT and CDR2 YENEEA. Trimming took 11 bases from V and 1 from J; bases not matched to a gene: 7. CDR3 length equals 13 residues. CDR3: CAVSGGENTEAFF. The CDR3 bases are TGTGCCGTATCAGGGGGTGAGAACACTGAAGCTTTCTTT.

The chain's CDR3 is CASSVGEVAFNYGYTF. The DNA of the CDR3 is TGTGCCAGCAGCGTAGGGGAGGTGGCTTTTAACTATGGCTACACCTTC. The chain combines TRBV9 with TRBJ1-2, with D hard to call. The CDR3 is made up of 16 amino acids. Germline CDR1 SGDLS, CDR2 YYNGEE. V lost 0 bases to trimming and J lost 1 base, with 13 bases between them.

This clone occurred once. The chain couples TRBV9 to TRBJ1-3; D remains unclear. V was cut by 7 bases and J by 1 base, with 9 bases left in between. CDR3 length: 13 amino acids. Germline V lookup: CDR1 SGDLS, CDR2 YYNGEE. CDR3 amino acids: CASSGGSGNTIYF. As DNA, the CDR3 is TGTGCCAGCTCGGGAGGGTCTGGAAACACCATATATTTT. The whole variable domain, filled in from reference TRBV9 and TRBJ1-3, reads DSGVTQTPKHLITATGQRVTLRCSPRSGDLSVYWYQQSLDQGLQFLIQYYNGEERAKGNILERFSAQQFPDLHSELNLSSLELGDSALYFCASSGGSGNTIYFGEGSWLTVV.

This clone was detected only a few times. The rearrangement joins TRBV7-9 to TRBJ1-3; D gene unclear. Per the germline V gene, CDR1 is SEHNR and CDR2 is FQNEAQ (reference sequence). V lost 0 bases and J 1 base, leaving 4 bases between the germline ends. The CDR3 is made up of 14 amino acids. The CDR3 sequence: CASSLAVSGNTIYF. The DNA of the CDR3 is TGTGCCAGCAGCTTAGCCGTTTCTGGAAACACCATATATTTT.

CDR3 residues: CASGRARGQGNTGELFF. The CDR3 DNA is TGCGCCAGCGGACGGGCCAGGGGGCAGGGGAACACCGGGGAGCTGTTTTTT. The chain uses TRBV10-1 and TRBJ2-2, with 8 bases that match TRBD1. CDR1 is WNHNN and CDR2 is SYGVQD in the germline V gene (reference sequence). This CDR3 has 17 residues. V shed 8 bases, J shed 1 base, and the junction held 12 bases outside the gene matches.

The V gene is TRBV30, the J gene TRBJ1-2; TRBD1 matches 10 bases. Unmatched junction bases numbered 4, after V lost 2 bases and J lost 7 bases. The V gene's germline CDR1 is GTSNPN and CDR2 SVGIG (reference sequence). There are 13 residues in the CDR3. The CDR3 DNA reads TGTGCCTGGAGTACCGGGACAGGGGTTGGCTACACCTTC. It translates to CAWSTGTGVGYTF.

V is TRBV3-1 (or the pseudogene TRBV3-2) and J is TRBJ2-2; D gene uncertain. The ends were cut back, 4 bases at V and 7 bases at J, with 7 bases in the middle. This CDR3 spans 12 amino acids. CDR1 LGHDT and CDR2 YNNKEL come from the germline V gene (reference sequence). The CDR3 is CASSPRIGELFF. The CDR3 coding sequence is TGTGCCAGCAGCCCGAGGATCGGGGAGCTGTTTTTT.

This clone was detected only a few times. The chain couples TRBV5-8 to TRBJ1-2, with a tentative D call TRBD1 (5 bases). The V end was cut by 4 bases, the J end by 7 bases, with 17 bases between. CDR1 and CDR2 from the germline V gene are SGHTS and YDEGEE. The CDR3 is made up of 14 amino acids. CDR3 DNA sequence: TGTGCCAGCAGCATCGGACACAGAATGGGTGGCTACACCTTC. Amino acids: CASSIGHRMGGYTF.

The chain uses TRBV10-2 and TRBJ1-4; D is ambiguous. Germline V CDR1 and CDR2: WSHSY, SAAADI. The V end lost 6 bases, the J end lost 8 bases, and 19 bases lay between the germline ends. CDR3 length: 15 amino acids. The CDR3 DNA reads TGCGCCAGCAGCTCCTCCTCGAGGGTCGGGGAAAAACTGTTTTTT. This translates into CASSSSSRVGEKLFF.

The rearrangement links TRBV19 to TRBJ2-1, with 10 nucleotides matching TRBD2. This CDR3 comprises 19 residues. Germline lookup yields CDR1 LNHDA and CDR2 SQIVND (reference sequence). After removal of 1 base from V and 1 base from J, the junction contained 10 bases not matched to a gene. DNA of the CDR3: TGTGCCAGTAGTATAGGTCTAGCGGGAGACTCTTGGTCCTACAATGAGCAGTTCTTC. Protein product: CASSIGLAGDSWSYNEQFF.

The chain has TRBV18 and TRBJ2-1; possibly TRBD2 for D (6 bases). V was pared by 3 bases and J by 4 bases, with 13 bases between. Germline V lookup: CDR1 KGHSH, CDR2 LQKENI. This CDR3 spans 15 amino acids. The CDR3 reads CASSPSRGNYNEQFF. For the CDR3, the DNA is TGTGCCAGCTCACCCTCGCGGGGTAATTACAATGAGCAGTTCTTC.

The genes are TRBV7-9 and TRBJ2-5; TRBD2 might be the D (5 bases). The germline gives CDR1 SEHNR, CDR2 FQNEAQ (reference sequence). The V and J ends lost 5 bases and 0 bases respectively, with 13 bases between them. The CDR3 has 15 amino acids. CDR3: CASSRGQQYQETQYF. In nucleotides, the CDR3 is TGTGCCAGCAGCCGCGGGCAGCAATACCAAGAGACCCAGTACTTC.